Listed below are T cell receptor beta chains from one sample, sequenced in a study of cytomegalovirus exposure and HLA in healthy donors. Sequenced by immunoSEQ multiplex PCR; TCRdb stores in-frame clones only, minus some. The sample consists of roughly 180,000 clones, less than 90% of them appearing once. Sequenced input: PBMCs. The receptors shown here come from a woman in her 50s in good health and CMV-seropositive. The CDR3 runs from the conserved cysteine through the conserved F or W. The D gene is left open where the match is weak. Rows may omit the clone size; those that give it use once, few, many or a size class.

>NA|TRBV2|TRBJ1-4|NA
TGTGCCAGCAGTGCAGGAGGGTTTTGGGAAAAACTGTTTTTT
CASSAGGFWEKLFF
>once|TRBV29-1|TRBJ1-3|NA
TGCAGCGGAGGACAGGGAAACACCATATATTTT
CSGGQGNTIYF
>NA|TRBV9|TRBJ2-3|TRBD2
TGTGCCAGCAGCCCGCGGGGGTGGAGCACAGATACGCAGTATTTT
CASSPRGWSTDTQYF
>NA|TRBV5-1|TRBJ2-3|NA
TGCGCCAGCAGCAAATTCCCTATATCGGCGGTTGGCACAGATACGCAGTATTTT
CASSKFPISAVGTDTQYF
>once|TRBV6-1|TRBJ1-2|TRBD1
TGTGCCAGCAGATCGACAGGGTCGCGCGGCTACACCTTC
CASRSTGSRGYTF
>once|TRBV5-1|TRBJ2-2|TRBD2
TGCGCCAGCAGCTCAAGGACTAGCGGGAGTACCGGGGAGCTGTTTTTT
CASSSRTSGSTGELFF
>NA|TRBV28|TRBJ2-1|TRBD1
TGTGCCAGCAGCCCAACAGGGGTCTTATACAATGAGCAGTTCTTC
CASSPTGVLYNEQFF
>NA|TRBV19|TRBJ2-7|NA
TGTGCCAGTAGTATAAAGGGGGTGCACGAGCAGTACTTC
CASSIKGVHEQYF
>NA|TRBV10-3|TRBJ1-2|NA
TGTGCCATCAGTGAGCCCCAGACTAACTATGGCTACACCTTC
CAISEPQTNYGYTF
>NA|TRBV10-1|TRBJ2-7|TRBD1
TGCGCCAGCAGTGAGTCATATCGGGGACAGCAGAGGTCGGTTTTACCCCTGTCTTGCTATGAGCAGTACTTC
CASSESYRGQQRSVLPLSCYEQYF
>NA|TRBV11-2|TRBJ2-3|TRBD1
TGTGCCAGCAGCTTATTTCAACAGGGGCCTAGCACAGATACGCAGTATTTT
CASSLFQQGPSTDTQYF
>NA|TRBV6-5|TRBJ2-5|TRBD2
TGTGCCAGCAGTTGGACTAGCGGGGGCCGGGGGGAGACCCAGTACTTC
CASSWTSGGRGETQYF
>few|TRBV28|TRBJ2-3|NA
TGTGCCAGCAGTTTATTGGACAAGGAGAGAGATACGCAGTATTTT
CASSLLDKERDTQYF
>NA|TRBV7-2|TRBJ2-1|NA
TGTGCCAGCAGCCTGAGGATTGCCTACAATGAGCAGTTCTTC
CASSLRIAYNEQFF
>few|TRBV5-1|TRBJ1-1|NA
TGCGCCAGCAGCTTGTGGCAGGGGAACACTGAAGCTTTCTTT
CASSLWQGNTEAFF
>NA|TRBV20-1|TRBJ2-2|NA
TGCAGTGCTAGAGTTGCCGCCGGGCTGTTTTTT
CSARVAAGLFF
>NA|TRBV4-2|TRBJ2-3|TRBD2
TGTGCCAGCAGCCAAGAAGGGCGGGAGGGGATCCGCACAGATACGCAGTATTTT
CASSQEGREGIRTDTQYF
>once|TRBV28|TRBJ2-7|NA
TGTGCCAGCAGTTTGCCGGGACAAGGGTCTGGCGAGCAGTACTTC
CASSLPGQGSGEQYF
>once|TRBV28|TRBJ2-7|NA
TGTGCCAGCAACTTTGGGGGCGGGGGATCCTACGAGCAGTACTTC
CASNFGGGGSYEQYF
>NA|TRBV28|TRBJ2-7|NA
TGTGCCAGCAGCCCCGAATCCTACTACGAGCAGTACTTC
CASSPESYYEQYF
>few|TRBV28|TRBJ2-7|NA
TGTGCCAGCAGTTTAAGACAGGCATCCACCGAGCAGTACTTC
CASSLRQASTEQYF
>NA|TRBV11-3|TRBJ2-2|TRBD2
TGTGCCAGCAGCCCCGGCGCTAGCGGGGGGGTTAGAACCGGGGAGCTGTTTTTT
CASSPGASGGVRTGELFF
>NA|TRBV10-1|TRBJ1-5|NA
TGCGCCAGCAGTGAGAGCGGGGACCCTTGGCCCCAGCATTTT
CASSESGDPWPQHF
>NA|TRBV5-4|TRBJ2-5|TRBD2
TGTGCCAGCAGACTCGGCGGGAGAAGTGAAGAGACCCAGTACTTC
CASRLGGRSEETQYF
>NA|TRBV6-5|TRBJ1-6|NA
TGTGCCAGCAGTTCCCTCCCTCCCAACGAGGGTTCACCCCTCCACTTT
CASSSLPPNEGSPLHF
>NA|TRBV7-6|TRBJ2-2|NA
TGTGCCAGCAGCTTAGATATACTAGGGGGTAACACCGGGGAGCTGTTTTTT
CASSLDILGGNTGELFF
>NA|TRBV2|TRBJ1-1|NA
TGTGCCAGCATTGTCAGGGAGAACACTGAAGCTTTCTTT
CASIVRENTEAFF
>NA|TRBV5-5|TRBJ1-6|TRBD1
TGTGCCAGCAGCTTCGGACAGGATAATTCACCCCTCCACTTT
CASSFGQDNSPLHF
>NA|TRBV6-5|TRBJ1-4|NA
TGTGCCAGCAGTCCGGACAGTCTTAATGAAAAACTGTTTTTT
CASSPDSLNEKLFF
>NA|TRBV7-8|TRBJ2-3|NA
TGTGCCAGCAGCTTACTGGGCTGGGGCGGTACCGCGGCACTTACAGATACGCAGTATTTT
CASSLLGWGGTAALTDTQYF
>NA|TRBV2|TRBJ2-7|TRBD2
TGTGCCAGCAGTGGCGACGGGGGGGCCGACGAGCAGTACTTC
CASSGDGGADEQYF
>NA|TRBV5-6|TRBJ2-3|NA
TGTGCCAGCAGCTTGGGAAGTCGGCGGGATACGCAGTATTTT
CASSLGSRRDTQYF
>NA|TRBV19|TRBJ2-7|TRBD1
TGTGCCAGTAGTACCGACAGGGGGCCTTCCTACGAGCAGTACTTC
CASSTDRGPSYEQYF
>NA|TRBV18|TRBJ2-1|NA
TGTGCCAGCTCACCGTCCGGAGGATACAATGAGCAGTTCTTC
CASSPSGGYNEQFF
>NA|TRBV7-9|TRBJ1-1|NA
TGTGCCAGCAGCTTAATAGGGGAGGACACTGAAGCTTTCTTT
CASSLIGEDTEAFF
>NA|TRBV4-2|TRBJ1-1|NA
TGTGCCAGCAGCCAGGCCACCGCGGGGACTGAAGCTTTCTTT
CASSQATAGTEAFF